This T cell receptor (beta chain) is from a study of early T cells in non-severe SARS-CoV-2 infection. Study details: Sequenced material consisted of bulk RNA (from unsorted whole blood), and chains were unpaired.

CDR1 is PRHDT, CDR2 FYEKMQ, per germline (reference sequence). Germline trimming cut 5 bases from V and 5 bases from J; bases unmatched to any gene: 7. The CDR3 is 15 amino acids. Each cDNA molecule carried a unique molecular identifier. Via MiXCR, TCRdb re-called the 5' RACE reads, giving one row per CDR3 protein. The data show about 26,000 distinct CDR3 sequences, with around 4.2% seen just once and roughly 4.2% held by the top ten. Whole-study results and caveats: Sequences matched to VDJdb favored anti-spike CD8 responses, while private and CD4 specificities were missed.

This clonotype was detected many times. Its specificity is not known. The rearrangement joins TRBV13 to TRBJ2-1, with TRBD2 matching over 9 bases. The sample was whole blood. This sequence was found in an adult who was a healthcare worker with PCR-confirmed SARS-CoV-2 infection or an uninfected control (not recorded which). CDR3 loop: CASSLRTSVDNEQFF. DNA of the CDR3: TGTGCCAGCAGCCTCAGGACTAGCGTCGACAATGAGCAGTTCTTC. Based on the CDR3 plus reference TRBV13 and TRBJ2-1, the full variable domain is AAGVIQSPRHLIKEKRETATLKCYPIPRHDTVYWYQQGPGQDPQFLISFYEKMQSDKGSIPDRFSAQQFSDYHSELNMSSLELGDSALYFCASSLRTSVDNEQFFGPGTRLTVL.